The 17 T cell receptor beta chains given below trace back to one sample, sequenced in a study of shared clonotypes between healthy human individuals. The protocol was immunoSEQ multiplex PCR, while the TCRdb copy is restricted to in-frame clones and leaves out a portion. The sample records 1.4 million or so clones, approximately 98.5% being singletons. The sequenced sample consisted of naive CD4+ T cells sorted from blood. Specified subset: CD45RA+ positively selected. These receptors all come from a man aged 30 to 39 in good health.

This clone was observed once. V is TRBV5-4 and J is TRBJ2-3; D not certain. Germline V gene lookup returns CDR1 SGHNT and CDR2 YYREEE (reference sequence). CDR3 size: 16 residues. V was shortened by 2 bases and J by 4 bases, with 17 bases between the two germline ends. The CDR3 DNA reads TGTGCCAGCAGCTTAGATATGGGGATTCTCGCAGATACGCAGTATTTT. This gives the protein CASSLDMGILADTQYF. The complete variable domain, with remaining parts taken from reference TRBV5-4 and TRBJ2-3, reads ETGVTQSPTHLIKTRGQQVTLRCSSQSGHNTVSWYQQALGQGPQFIFQYYREEENGRGNFPPRFSGLQFPNYSSELNVNALELDDSALYLCASSLDMGILADTQYFGPGTRLTVL.

The rearrangement joins TRBV7-9 to TRBJ2-7; possible D gene TRBD1, 6 bases. The CDR3 covers 17 residues. Germline assignment: CDR1 SEHNR and CDR2 FQNEAQ (reference sequence). V was pared by 8 bases and J by 2 bases, with 25 bases between. The CDR3 loop reads CASAGHMGTGNPYEQYF. In DNA form, the CDR3 reads TGTGCCAGCGCGGGTCACATGGGAACAGGGAATCCCTACGAGCAGTACTTC.

This chain connects TRBV5-1 to TRBJ2-2; D remains unclear. The CDR3 sequence is 13 residues long. Per the germline V gene, CDR1 is SGHRS and CDR2 is YFSETQ. V was clipped by 5 bases and J by 0 bases, with 5 bases between them. CDR3 nucleotide sequence: TGCGCCAGCAGATACACGAACACCGGGGAGCTGTTTTTT. This codes for CASRYTNTGELFF.

The V call is TRBV9, the J call TRBJ2-5, with D possibly being TRBD2 (6 bases). Germline-derived CDR1 and CDR2 are SGDLS and YYNGEE. Trimming stripped 0 bases from V and 5 bases from J, with 20 bases between. There are 17 residues in the CDR3. Written as DNA, the CDR3 is TGTGCCAGCAGCGTAGACCCGGCCGCGGGACTCCAGGAGACCCAGTACTTC. It codes for CASSVDPAAGLQETQYF.

A note on this clone: Other DNA variants within this sample encode the same CDR3. CDR3 residues: CASSAGSYEQYF. The CDR3 nucleotides read TGTGCCAGCAGTGCCGGATCCTACGAGCAGTACTTC. The chain is built from TRBV2 and TRBJ2-7; D unclear. The length of the CDR3 is 12 residues. Per germline, CDR1 SNHLY and CDR2 FYNNEI. Trimming took 4 bases from V and 1 from J, leaving 5 bases between them.

This chain links TRBV5-1 with TRBJ2-2; tentatively, D is TRBD1 or TRBD2 (5 bases each). The CDR3 sequence is 16 residues long. Germline assignment: CDR1 SGHRS and CDR2 YFSETQ. The V end lost 5 bases, the J end lost 3 bases, and 17 bases lay between the germline ends. Here the CDR3 reads CASRSLRGRDTGELFF. CDR3 DNA: TGCGCCAGCAGGTCCCTCCGGGGCAGGGACACCGGGGAGCTGTTTTTT.

This chain connects TRBV5-1 to TRBJ1-1; D is possibly TRBD1 (6 bases). V was cut by 3 bases and J by 1 base, with 13 bases left in between. CDR1 SGHRS and CDR2 YFSETQ come from the germline V gene. This CDR3 is built from 15 residues. The CDR3 here is CASSSFGGRNTEAFF. CDR3 bases: TGCGCCAGCAGCTCTTTTGGGGGGCGGAACACTGAAGCTTTCTTT.

The chain combines TRBV9 with TRBJ2-5; 8 bases fit TRBD2. The CDR3 length is 14 residues. V lost 4 bases, J lost 5 bases, and 7 bases stayed unmatched. The germline CDR1 and CDR2 sequences are SGDLS and YYNGEE. CDR3 loop: CASSPRGGKETQYF. The CDR3 nucleotides are TGTGCCAGCAGCCCCCGGGGGGGGAAGGAGACCCAGTACTTC.

V gene TRBV15 combines with J gene TRBJ1-5, with 7 bases identical to TRBD1. The CDR3 contains 13 residues. Trimming removed 7 bases from V and 4 bases from J; junction bases left unmatched: 4. From germline, CDR1 is LNHNV and CDR2 YYDKDF (reference sequence). CDR3 amino acids: CATTTRGNQPQHF. The CDR3 bases are TGTGCCACCACAACCAGGGGGAATCAGCCCCAGCATTTT.

The rearrangement uses TRBV7-9 and TRBJ2-5; 14 bases agree with TRBD2. V dropped 5 bases and J dropped 6; count of bases not matched to a gene: 8. This CDR3 has 16 residues. The germline V gene encodes CDR1 SEHNR and CDR2 FQNEAQ (reference sequence). CDR3 coding DNA: TGTGCCAGCAGCATGGGACTAGCGGGAGAGAGGAAGACCCAGTACTTC. Translated, it gives CASSMGLAGERKTQYF.

The chain has TRBV5-6 and TRBJ2-7, with no clear D. Germline V CDR1 and CDR2: SGHDT, YYEEEE. V lost 5 bases to trimming and J lost 2 bases, with 20 bases between them. CDR3 size: 16 residues. The CDR3 is CASSWGYTQSPYEQYF. The CDR3, as DNA: TGTGCCAGCAGTTGGGGATATACCCAGAGCCCCTACGAGCAGTACTTC.

The chain combines TRBV5-4 with TRBJ2-6; 8 positions match TRBD1. This CDR3 is 16 amino acids long. Per germline, CDR1 SGHNT and CDR2 YYREEE (reference sequence). The junction had 4 bases not matched to a gene; V was cut back by 1 base and J by 4 bases. The CDR3 is CASSLQGAGGANVLTF. CDR3 nucleotide sequence: TGTGCCAGCAGCTTGCAGGGGGCGGGCGGGGCCAACGTCCTGACTTTC.

The J gene is TRBJ2-4, the V gene TRBV27; D unresolved. The CDR3 extends over 15 amino acids. V lost 1 base to trimming and J lost 5 bases, with 12 bases between them. Germline values: CDR1 MNHEY, CDR2 SMNVEV (reference sequence). Here the CDR3 reads CASSLYLGLENIQYF. The CDR3 DNA reads as TGTGCCAGCAGTTTATACCTTGGGTTAGAAAACATTCAGTACTTC.

This chain joins TRBV6-4 and TRBJ2-1, with TRBD1 as a possible D gene (5 bases). Germline CDR1 is MRHNA and CDR2 is SNTAGT. The CDR3 spans 14 residues. Trimming pared 2 bases from V and 6 bases from J, leaving 11 bases between. DNA for the CDR3: TGTGCCAGCAGTGACCTGGGGCAGACCAATGAGCAGTTCTTC. This gives the protein CASSDLGQTNEQFF.

The chain links TRBV30 to TRBJ1-1; 7 positions match TRBD1. Trimming cost V 4 bases and J 0 bases; bases outside gene matches: 2. This CDR3 has 13 amino acids. Germline CDR1 reads GTSNPN; CDR2 reads SVGIG (reference sequence). The CDR3 DNA reads TGTGCCTGGAAACAGGGGATGAACACTGAAGCTTTCTTT. It is translated as CAWKQGMNTEAFF.

The V call is TRBV30, the J call TRBJ2-7; no clear D. This CDR3 spans 12 amino acids. The germline V gene encodes CDR1 GTSNPN and CDR2 SVGIG (reference sequence). The V end lost 2 bases, the J end lost 3 bases, and 8 bases lay between the germline ends. DNA of the CDR3: TGTGCCTGGAGTAAAGGAGACTACGAGCAGTACTTC. This translates into CAWSKGDYEQYF. Full variable domain (outside the CDR3, taken from reference TRBV30 and TRBJ2-7): SQTIHQWPATLVQPVGSPLSLECTVEGTSNPNLYWYRQAAGRGLQLLFYSVGIGQISSEVPQNLSASRPQDRQFILSSKKLLLSDSGFYLCAWSKGDYEQYFGPGTRLTVT.

The rearrangement links TRBV19 to TRBJ2-1; TRBD2 agrees at 9 bases. CDR3 length: 17 amino acids. The V and J ends lost 4 bases and 5 bases, in that order; junction bases with no gene match: 12. CDR1 and CDR2 (germline): LNHDA, SQIVND (reference sequence). Here the CDR3 reads CASSSGLAGTLHNEQFF. CDR3 coding DNA: TGTGCCAGTAGTAGCGGTCTAGCGGGAACTCTCCACAATGAGCAGTTCTTC.